The clone carrying this T cell receptor (beta chain) has more than one count but fewer than ten. Its specificity is unknown. The data were taken from a study of human T cells and chemical hapten exposure. Study results and caveats: Counts of TCRs above 1 in 1000 frequency stayed unchanged with DPC sensitization.

Extraction yielded total RNA from whole blood (unfractionated). Via MiXCR, TCRdb re-called the 5' RACE reads, giving one row per CDR3 protein. Of under 150,000 distinct CDR3 sequences listed, around a fifth are singletons. The TCR comes from a human donor in good health.

The CDR3 region has the DNA TGTGCCAGCAGCCGTGATCGGGAGGCTGAGCAGTTCTTC. Protein product: CASSRDREAEQFF. The rearrangement links TRBV28 to TRBJ2-1; 7 bases fit TRBD2. The CDR3 is made up of 13 amino acids. The J segment lost 9 bases and the V segment lost 6 bases, leaving 8 bases of the junction unmatched. CDR1 and CDR2 (germline): MDHEN, SYDVKM.